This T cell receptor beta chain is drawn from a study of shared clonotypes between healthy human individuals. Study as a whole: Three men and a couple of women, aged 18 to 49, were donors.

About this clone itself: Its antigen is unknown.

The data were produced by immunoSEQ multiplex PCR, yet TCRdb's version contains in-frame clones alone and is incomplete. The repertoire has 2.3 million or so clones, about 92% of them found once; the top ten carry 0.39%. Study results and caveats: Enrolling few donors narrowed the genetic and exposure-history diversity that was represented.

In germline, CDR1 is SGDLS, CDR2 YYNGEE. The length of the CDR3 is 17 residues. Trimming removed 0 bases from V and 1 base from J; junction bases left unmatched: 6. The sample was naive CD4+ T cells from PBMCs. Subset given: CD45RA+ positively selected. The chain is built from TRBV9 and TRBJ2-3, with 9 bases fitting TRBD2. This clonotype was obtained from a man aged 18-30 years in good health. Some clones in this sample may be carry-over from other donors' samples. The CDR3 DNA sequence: TGTGCCAGCAGCGTAGGGGGCGGGAGGGCCGGCACAGATACGCAGTATTTT. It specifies CASSVGGGRAGTDTQYF.